This is a list of T cell receptor beta chains from one sample in a study of read filtering for tumor transcriptome and immune sequencing. A single record per CDR3 protein comes from TCRdb applying MiXCR to the reads. The sample consists of 30,000 to 35,000 distinct CDR3 sequences, roughly 20% of them appearing once. The sequenced material came from a population of CD138-negative cells sorted from bone marrow. These receptors originate from a donor at least 40 years old with multiple myeloma. CDR3s include the opening cysteine and the closing phenylalanine or tryptophan. A D gene is named only where the DNA matches it firmly. A row's size may be missing; if present it is once, few, many or a size class.

V gene	D gene	CDR3 length	J gene	clone size	CDR3 protein	CDR3 DNA
TRBV5-4	.	15	TRBJ2-3	.	CASSLGRARTDTQYF	TGTGCCAGCAGCTTGGGGAGGGCCCGCACAGATACGCAGTATTTT
TRBV21-1	.	14	TRBJ1-2	many	CASSPSQGFYGYTF	TGTGCCAGCAGCCCGAGCCAGGGATTCTATGGCTACACCTTC
TRBV3-1	.	16	TRBJ2-7	many	CASSQMGGTSSYEQYF	TGTGCCAGCAGCCAAATGGGCGGGACCAGCTCCTACGAGCAGTACTTC
TRBV7-9	TRBD2	14	TRBJ2-3	many	CASSASGGTDTQYF	TGTGCCAGCAGCGCTAGCGGGGGCACAGATACGCAGTATTTT
TRBV7-2	.	15	TRBJ2-5	many	CASSLNGAGQETQYF	TGTGCCAGCAGCTTAAATGGGGCAGGGCAAGAGACCCAGTACTTC
TRBV24-1	TRBD1	14	TRBJ2-7	many	CATSPGQGTYEQYF	TGTGCCACCAGCCCCGGACAGGGCACCTACGAGCAGTACTTC
TRBV20-1	TRBD1	14	TRBJ1-5	many	CSAMPDRGLQPQHF	TGCAGTGCTATGCCAGACAGGGGACTCCAGCCCCAGCATTTT
TRBV6-5	.	14	TRBJ2-5	many	CASSYSGDSETQYF	TGTGCCAGCAGTTACTCCGGGGACTCCGAGACCCAGTACTTC
TRBV19	TRBD1	14	TRBJ2-3	.	CATIRDREADTQYF	TGTGCCACTATCCGGGACAGGGAGGCAGATACGCAGTATTTT
TRBV20-1	TRBD1	13	TRBJ1-2	many	CSARTTGGQSYTF	TGCAGTGCTAGGACCACAGGGGGCCAAAGCTACACCTTC
TRBV2	.	14	TRBJ2-1	once	CASRNAGARDEQFF	TGTGCCAGCAGGAATGCCGGGGCCAGGGATGAGCAGTTCTTC
TRBV12-3/TRBV12-4	TRBD2	16	TRBJ2-3	many	CASSSSSGGGPDTQYF	TGTGCCAGCAGTTCTTCCTCGGGGGGAGGTCCAGATACGCAGTATTTT
TRBV30	TRBD1	15	TRBJ1-6	many	CAWSVQRTGELPLHF	TGTGCCTGGAGTGTACAAAGGACAGGGGAGCTACCCCTCCACTTT
TRBV29-1	TRBD1	12	TRBJ2-1	.	CSVGQGYHEQSF	TGCAGCGTTGGACAGGGGTACCATGAGCAGTCCTTC
TRBV9	TRBD1	16	TRBJ2-2	many	CASSGAGTGNTGELFF	TGTGCCAGCAGCGGTGCCGGGACAGGCAACACCGGGGAGCTGTTTTTT
TRBV5-6	.	13	TRBJ2-5	many	CASSLTGLGTQYF	TGTGCCAGCAGCCTTACAGGGCTCGGGACCCAGTACTTC
TRBV11-2	TRBD2	16	TRBJ2-1	many	CASSLRWGEGSDEQFF	TGTGCCAGCAGCTTAAGGTGGGGGGAGGGGAGCGATGAGCAGTTCTTC
TRBV28	TRBD1	15	TRBJ2-5	many	CASLDTGATKETQYF	TGTGCCAGCCTTGACACAGGGGCTACCAAAGAGACCCAGTACTTC
TRBV5-1	TRBD1	16	TRBJ1-1	many	CASSLAQGVGNTEAFF	TGCGCCAGCAGCTTGGCACAGGGGGTCGGGAACACTGAAGCTTTCTTT
TRBV29-1	.	13	TRBJ2-1	few	CSVFGGPGNEQFF	TGCAGCGTTTTCGGAGGGCCGGGGAATGAGCAGTTCTTC
TRBV6-6	.	15	TRBJ1-3	.	CASSLTRISGNTIYF	TGTGCCAGCAGCCTTACCAGGATCTCTGGAAACACCATATATTTT
TRBV2	TRBD1	13	TRBJ1-3	.	CASSEAETGSIYF	TGTGCCAGCAGTGAAGCCGAGACAGGGTCCATATATTTT
TRBV20-1	TRBD2	15	TRBJ2-7	many	CSANAAGVGSYEQYF	TGCAGTGCTAACGCGGCGGGAGTGGGGTCCTACGAGCAGTACTTC
TRBV7-3	TRBD1	15	TRBJ2-1	.	CPSSSPGQGSNEQFF	TGTCCTAGCAGCTCGCCCGGACAGGGGAGCAATGAACAGTTCTTC
TRBV28	TRBD1	16	TRBJ2-5	many	CASSLWARGRPETQYF	TGTGCCAGCAGTTTATGGGCCAGGGGGCGCCCAGAGACCCAGTACTTC
TRBV29-1	TRBD2	13	TRBJ2-1	many	CSVVAGGSDEQFF	TGCAGCGTTGTTGCGGGAGGTTCCGATGAGCAGTTCTTC
TRBV20-1	.	13	TRBJ2-1	many	CSPFWSSYNEQFF	TGCAGTCCTTTTTGGAGCTCCTACAATGAGCAGTTCTTC
TRBV28	TRBD1	15	TRBJ2-5	.	CASSSSSGGKETQYF	TGTGCCAGCAGTTCATCCTCAGGGGGCAAAGAGACCCAGTACTTC
TRBV5-1	TRBD1	14	TRBJ2-7	many	CASTIPGQSSEQYF	TGCGCCAGCACCATTCCGGGACAGAGTTCCGAGCAGTACTTC
TRBV3-1	.	16	TRBJ2-1	medium-sized	CASSPPSMSSYNEQFF	TGTGCCAGCAGCCCCCCCAGTATGAGCTCCTACAATGAGCAGTTCTTC
TRBV4-1	TRBD1	17	TRBJ2-1	many	CASSQGRQGRTVNEQFF	TGCGCCAGCAGCCAAGGAAGACAGGGGCGCACCGTCAATGAGCAGTTCTTC
TRBV28	.	15	TRBJ2-1	.	CASSFTIRGRNDQFF	TGTGCCAGCAGTTTCACCATTCGGGGGAGGAATGATCAGTTCTTC
TRBV19	.	12	TRBJ2-1	many	CASSIDRIEQFF	TGTGCCAGTAGTATAGATCGGATAGAGCAGTTCTTC
TRBV7-8	TRBD1	15	TRBJ1-1	many	CASSLVFTGDTEAFF	TGTGCCAGCAGCTTAGTGTTTACAGGGGACACTGAAGCTTTCTTT
TRBV20-1	TRBD1	14	TRBJ2-3	many	CSARDIQGADTQYF	TGCAGTGCTAGAGACATTCAGGGGGCAGATACGCAGTATTTT